These 26 T cell receptor beta chains came from one sample sequenced in a study of T cell responses to AZD1222 COVID-19 vaccine. The repertoire was sequenced with immunoSEQ multiplex PCR; TCRdb's copy has only in-frame clones and lacks some. Of roughly 100,000 clones detected, around 91% appear once; the ten largest clones hold more than 4.5%. Sequencing was performed on peripheral blood, taken on day 0 of AZD1222 vaccination. The receptors stem from an adult in good health.

The chain links TRBV28 to TRBJ1-1, with D tentatively TRBD1 (6 bases). With 1 base removed from V and 11 bases from J, the gap between germline ends came to 17 bases. CDR1 and CDR2 from the germline V gene are MDHEN and SYDVKM. The CDR3 totals 14 residues. The CDR3, as DNA: TGTGCCAGCAGTTTATTCTCTCTCAGGGGTATGGCTTTCTTT. Amino acid sequence: CASSLFSLRGMAFF.

The J gene is TRBJ1-2, the V gene TRBV4-1, with D maybe TRBD1 (5 bases). Trimming pared 2 bases from V and 4 bases from J, leaving 17 bases between. Germline lookup yields CDR1 MGHRA and CDR2 YSYEKL. The CDR3 is 16 residues long. CDR3 region: CASSQPILGQGYGYTF. For the CDR3, the DNA is TGCGCCAGCAGCCAACCAATCCTAGGCCAGGGCTATGGCTACACCTTC.

The chain has TRBV18 and TRBJ1-2; 9 bases agree with TRBD1. Per germline, CDR1 KGHSH and CDR2 LQKENI. The CDR3 consists of 16 residues. V lost 0 bases and J lost 7; bases outside the gene matches: 9. The CDR3 sequence is CASSPPVGQGLGGYTF. The CDR3 DNA is TGTGCCAGCTCACCACCGGTTGGACAGGGGTTAGGTGGCTACACCTTC.

J is TRBJ1-1 and V is TRBV12-3 or TRBV12-4; no definite D call. Trimming removed 5 bases at V and 5 bases at J, with 9 bases between. The CDR3 length is 12 residues. This CDR3 is CASSPSATEAFF. The CDR3 coding sequence is TGTGCCAGCAGTCCGTCCGCGACTGAAGCTTTCTTT.

The CDR3 loop is CASSLRDYSYEQYF. In DNA form, the CDR3 reads TGCGCCAGCAGCCTCCGGGACTACTCCTACGAGCAGTACTTC. The genes are TRBV5-1 and TRBJ2-7, with 7 bases aligning to TRBD2. This CDR3 is 14 amino acids long. The trim removed 4 bases at V and 0 bases at J, leaving 4 bases unmatched. CDR1 and CDR2 (germline): SGHRS, YFSETQ.

This chain connects TRBV5-6 to TRBJ2-2, with D uncertain. With 2 bases removed from V and 1 base from J, the gap between germline ends came to 9 bases. This CDR3 region has 15 residues. Germline V lookup: CDR1 SGHDT, CDR2 YYEEEE. DNA for the CDR3: TGTGCCAGCAGCTTTGACCCCAGGAACACCGGGGAGCTGTTTTTT. Encoded protein: CASSFDPRNTGELFF.

This clone was counted a few times. This chain connects TRBV19 to TRBJ1-2; D is possibly TRBD1 (6 bases). The CDR3 spans 16 residues. V shed 4 bases and J shed 3 bases, with 18 bases lying between them. Germline V CDR1 and CDR2: LNHDA, SQIVND (reference sequence). This chain's CDR3 is CASSTPSTGKYYGYTF. CDR3 nucleotides: TGTGCCAGTAGTACCCCCTCGACAGGAAAATACTATGGCTACACCTTC.

This clone occurred once. The chain is built from TRBV10-1 and TRBJ2-7; 7 bases map to TRBD1. The CDR3 sequence is 14 residues long. The trim removed 6 bases at V and 2 bases at J, leaving 7 bases unmatched. Germline CDR1 WNHNN, CDR2 SYGVQD (reference sequence). The chain's CDR3 is CASREAGTAYEQYF. As DNA, the CDR3 is TGCGCCAGCAGAGAAGCCGGGACAGCCTACGAGCAGTACTTC.

The J gene is TRBJ2-3, the V gene TRBV24-1, with 8 bases lining up with TRBD2. Germline values: CDR1 KGHDR, CDR2 SFDVKD. This CDR3 comprises 16 residues. V gave up 7 bases and J gave up 1 base; unmatched junction bases: 9. The CDR3 coding sequence is TGTGCCACCAGCCCGGGGCTAGCGGGTGGCACAGATACGCAGTATTTT. Translated, it gives CATSPGLAGGTDTQYF.

J is TRBJ2-2 and V is TRBV7-3; D gene unclear. The CDR3 is made up of 13 amino acids. With 5 bases removed from V and 6 bases from J, the gap between germline ends came to 10 bases. Germline V gives CDR1 SGHTA, CDR2 FQGTGA. CDR3 loop: CASSPLTAGELFF. The CDR3 DNA reads as TGTGCCAGCAGCCCTTTGACGGCCGGGGAGCTGTTTTTT.

This chain links TRBV7-2 with TRBJ2-2, with a weak D call TRBD2 (6 bases). V was cut by 2 bases and J by 4 bases, with 11 bases left in between. The CDR3 is made up of 15 amino acids. Germline lookup yields CDR1 SGHTA and CDR2 FQGNSA. This CDR3 reads CASSLTSLFTGELFF. The CDR3 DNA follows: TGTGCCAGCAGCTTAACTAGCCTCTTCACCGGGGAGCTGTTTTTT.

This clone has only one observation. This chain uses TRBV3-1 (or the pseudogene TRBV3-2) with TRBJ1-2; 8 nucleotides align to TRBD1. V shed 4 bases, J shed 4 bases, and the junction held 14 bases outside the gene matches. The germline gives CDR1 LGHDT, CDR2 YNNKEL (reference sequence). The CDR3 covers 17 residues. The CDR3 reads CASSPHKSGGGGYGYTF. The CDR3 DNA sequence: TGTGCCAGCAGCCCCCACAAGTCAGGGGGCGGAGGCTATGGCTACACCTTC.

The rearrangement joins TRBV5-1 to TRBJ2-7, with D maybe TRBD2 (5 bases). Trimming took off 6 bases at V and 2 bases at J, with 15 bases between the two ends. The CDR3 has 14 amino acids. The germline CDR1 and CDR2 sequences are SGHRS and YFSETQ. CDR3 residues: CASIKDPGTYEQYF. In nucleotides, the CDR3 is TGCGCCAGCATAAAGGATCCGGGGACCTACGAGCAGTACTTC.

Written as DNA, the CDR3 is TGTGCCAGCAGTCCCGGGACAGGGGGCGGTGAGCAGTTCTTC. Its translation is CASSPGTGGGEQFF. The rearrangement links TRBV27 to TRBJ2-1, with 12 bases aligning to TRBD1. CDR3 length equals 14 residues. J was trimmed by 9 bases and V by 5 bases; bases with no gene match: 5. Germline V gene lookup returns CDR1 MNHEY and CDR2 SMNVEV (reference sequence).

This chain connects TRBV18 to TRBJ2-7; 8 positions agree with TRBD2. Per germline, CDR1 KGHSH and CDR2 LQKENI. The junction had 3 bases not matched to a gene; V was cut back by 3 bases and J by 2 bases. This CDR3 has 14 residues. CDR3 in amino acids: CASSPSGGTYEQYF. CDR3 nucleotide sequence: TGTGCCAGCTCACCGAGCGGGGGAACCTACGAGCAGTACTTC.

The chain has TRBV5-4 and TRBJ1-1; possibly TRBD1 for D (5 bases). V was shortened by 0 bases and J by 4 bases, with 13 bases between the two germline ends. Germline CDR1 SGHNT, CDR2 YYREEE (reference sequence). This CDR3 has 15 amino acids. DNA for the CDR3: TGTGCCAGCAGCTTGGATGGGGGACGAGCCACTGAAGCTTTCTTT. This sequence encodes CASSLDGGRATEAFF.

The chain is built from TRBV2 and TRBJ2-1; a weak D match, TRBD2 (6 bases). This CDR3 region has 12 residues. Germline CDR1 SNHLY, CDR2 FYNNEI. With 8 bases removed from V and 3 bases from J, the gap between germline ends came to 8 bases. In DNA form, the CDR3 reads TGTGCCAGCGGAGGGGACTACAATGAGCAGTTCTTC. Translation: CASGGDYNEQFF.

In this sample, this clone turned up a few times. This sequence joins TRBV11-2 and TRBJ1-3, with unresolved D. Germline V gene data show CDR1 as SGHAT and CDR2 as FQNNGV. V lost 6 bases, J lost 0 bases, and 12 bases lay in between. This CDR3 comprises 15 residues. For the CDR3, the DNA is TGTGCCAGCAGTCAAGACGTAGTCTCTGGAAACACCATATATTTT. Amino acids: CASSQDVVSGNTIYF.

The V gene is TRBV5-1, the J gene TRBJ1-6; 8 bases fit TRBD1. CDR3 length: 17 amino acids. V was clipped by 5 bases and J by 7 bases; unmatched bases: 14. The germline gives CDR1 SGHRS, CDR2 YFSETQ. This CDR3 reads CASRALIGQGDNSPLHF. In nucleotides, the CDR3 is TGCGCCAGCAGGGCTCTTATAGGACAGGGCGACAATTCACCCCTCCACTTT.

The chain links TRBV3-1 (or the pseudogene TRBV3-2) to TRBJ1-5; D remains unclear. V was clipped by 4 bases and J by 5 bases, with 12 bases between them. The CDR3 covers 14 residues. Germline V gene data show CDR1 as LGHDT and CDR2 as YNNKEL (reference sequence). This CDR3 is CASSPQSGYQPQHF. The CDR3 DNA follows: TGTGCCAGCAGCCCCCAATCTGGTTATCAGCCCCAGCATTTT.

The V gene is TRBV24-1, the J gene TRBJ2-5; D unresolved. The CDR3 spans 14 residues. V dropped 3 bases and J dropped 2 bases, with 9 bases sitting between them. Germline values: CDR1 KGHDR, CDR2 SFDVKD. This CDR3 is CATSDTTKQETQYF. DNA for the CDR3: TGTGCCACCAGTGATACAACAAAGCAAGAGACCCAGTACTTC.

The V gene is TRBV7-8, the J gene TRBJ2-5; tentative D call: TRBD2 (6 bases). This CDR3 is 13 amino acids long. In germline, CDR1 is SGHVS, CDR2 FQNEAQ. V was clipped by 3 bases and J by 5 bases, with 10 bases between them. The CDR3 nucleotides are TGTGCCAGCAGCTTCGGACTAACCGAGACCCAGTACTTC. It encodes CASSFGLTETQYF.

The rearrangement joins TRBV28 to TRBJ1-3; 9 bases are a match to TRBD1. Germline values: CDR1 MDHEN, CDR2 SYDVKM. Germline trimming cut 10 bases from V and 2 bases from J; bases unmatched to any gene: 15. The CDR3 has 17 residues. The CDR3 sequence is CATVLGQGTVAGNTIYF. The CDR3 DNA is TGTGCCACCGTACTGGGACAGGGTACGGTGGCTGGAAACACCATATATTTT.

DNA for the CDR3: TGTGCCAGCAGCCCCCGGGACAGGGACTATAGCAATCAGCCCCAGCATTTT. This sequence encodes CASSPRDRDYSNQPQHF. The chain is built from TRBV6-2 or TRBV6-3 and TRBJ1-5; TRBD1 matches at 9 bases. The CDR3 totals 17 residues. Losses at the gene ends were 6 bases for V and 0 bases for J; bases not matched to a gene: 9. Germline CDR1 and CDR2: MNHEY and SVGEGT.

V and J are TRBV12-5 and TRBJ2-7; D might be TRBD1 or TRBD2, each matching 5 bases. CDR3 size: 13 residues. Between the trimmed V and J ends, which lost 3 bases and 2 bases, there was a span of 8 bases. Germline V gene sequence: CDR1 LGHNT, CDR2 FRNRAP. The CDR3 bases are TGTGCTAGTGGTTTTGGGGGTGCCTACGAGCAGTACTTC. Encoded protein: CASGFGGAYEQYF.

The chain joins TRBV20-1 to TRBJ1-5; TRBD1 might be the D (6 bases). CDR1 is DFQATT and CDR2 is SNEGSKA in the germline V gene (reference sequence). This CDR3 region has 14 residues. The germline V and J ends were trimmed by 6 bases and 3 bases, with 15 bases remaining between them. CDR3: CSASTGQHNQPQHF. CDR3 in DNA: TGCAGTGCAAGTACGGGACAACACAATCAGCCCCAGCATTTT.